Listed here are 5 T cell receptor beta chains from one sample, sequenced in a study of blood T cell repertoires in COVID-19. Using immunoSEQ multiplex PCR, the repertoire was profiled, and TCRdb retains in-frame clones only, with some absent. The sample includes roughly 190,000 clones, roughly 80% of them seen just once. Material for sequencing was peripheral blood. The receptors originated from a human donor in a cohort sampled during active COVID-19.

The chain has TRBV2 and TRBJ2-1, with D tentatively TRBD1 (5 bases). Trimming stripped 4 bases from V and 9 bases from J, with 16 bases between. CDR3 length: 14 amino acids. Germline values: CDR1 SNHLY, CDR2 FYNNEI. Here the CDR3 reads CASSVYQVGAEQFF. The DNA for the CDR3 is TGTGCCAGCAGTGTCTATCAAGTAGGGGCTGAGCAGTTCTTC.

The rearrangement uses TRBV27 and TRBJ1-2; no reliable D call. V was trimmed by 5 bases and J by 7 bases, leaving 17 bases between them. The CDR3 runs to 14 residues. Germline CDR1 MNHEY, CDR2 SMNVEV (reference sequence). CDR3 amino acids: CASSPSALGLGYTF. The CDR3 coding sequence is TGTGCCAGCAGTCCCTCGGCACTCGGACTTGGCTACACCTTC.

The chain couples TRBV5-8 to TRBJ2-7; 8 bases align to TRBD1. The ends lost 3 bases at V and 7 bases at J; junction bases unmatched: 9. CDR3 length equals 14 residues. Germline CDR1 reads SGHTS; CDR2 reads YDEGEE. The DNA for the CDR3 is TGTGCCAGCAGCTCCGCGGACAGGGTAGGTGAGCAGTACGTC. Its protein product is CASSSADRVGEQYV.

V and J are TRBV29-1 and TRBJ1-1, with TRBD1 matching 7 bases. Germline V CDR1 and CDR2: SQVTM, ANQGSEA. Trimming at V came to 7 bases and at J to 7 bases, leaving 3 bases not matched to a gene. The CDR3 sequence is 10 residues long. DNA of the CDR3: TGCAGCGCGGGACAGTATGAAGCTTTCTTT. Amino acid sequence: CSAGQYEAFF.

The J gene is TRBJ2-5, the V gene TRBV24-1; D possibly corresponds to TRBD2 (5 bases). Germline V gene sequence: CDR1 KGHDR, CDR2 SFDVKD. V lost 3 bases and J 4 bases, leaving 5 bases between the germline ends. The CDR3 has 12 residues. CDR3 in amino acids: CATSDRGETQYF. The CDR3 coding sequence is TGTGCCACCAGTGATCGGGGAGAGACCCAGTACTTC.